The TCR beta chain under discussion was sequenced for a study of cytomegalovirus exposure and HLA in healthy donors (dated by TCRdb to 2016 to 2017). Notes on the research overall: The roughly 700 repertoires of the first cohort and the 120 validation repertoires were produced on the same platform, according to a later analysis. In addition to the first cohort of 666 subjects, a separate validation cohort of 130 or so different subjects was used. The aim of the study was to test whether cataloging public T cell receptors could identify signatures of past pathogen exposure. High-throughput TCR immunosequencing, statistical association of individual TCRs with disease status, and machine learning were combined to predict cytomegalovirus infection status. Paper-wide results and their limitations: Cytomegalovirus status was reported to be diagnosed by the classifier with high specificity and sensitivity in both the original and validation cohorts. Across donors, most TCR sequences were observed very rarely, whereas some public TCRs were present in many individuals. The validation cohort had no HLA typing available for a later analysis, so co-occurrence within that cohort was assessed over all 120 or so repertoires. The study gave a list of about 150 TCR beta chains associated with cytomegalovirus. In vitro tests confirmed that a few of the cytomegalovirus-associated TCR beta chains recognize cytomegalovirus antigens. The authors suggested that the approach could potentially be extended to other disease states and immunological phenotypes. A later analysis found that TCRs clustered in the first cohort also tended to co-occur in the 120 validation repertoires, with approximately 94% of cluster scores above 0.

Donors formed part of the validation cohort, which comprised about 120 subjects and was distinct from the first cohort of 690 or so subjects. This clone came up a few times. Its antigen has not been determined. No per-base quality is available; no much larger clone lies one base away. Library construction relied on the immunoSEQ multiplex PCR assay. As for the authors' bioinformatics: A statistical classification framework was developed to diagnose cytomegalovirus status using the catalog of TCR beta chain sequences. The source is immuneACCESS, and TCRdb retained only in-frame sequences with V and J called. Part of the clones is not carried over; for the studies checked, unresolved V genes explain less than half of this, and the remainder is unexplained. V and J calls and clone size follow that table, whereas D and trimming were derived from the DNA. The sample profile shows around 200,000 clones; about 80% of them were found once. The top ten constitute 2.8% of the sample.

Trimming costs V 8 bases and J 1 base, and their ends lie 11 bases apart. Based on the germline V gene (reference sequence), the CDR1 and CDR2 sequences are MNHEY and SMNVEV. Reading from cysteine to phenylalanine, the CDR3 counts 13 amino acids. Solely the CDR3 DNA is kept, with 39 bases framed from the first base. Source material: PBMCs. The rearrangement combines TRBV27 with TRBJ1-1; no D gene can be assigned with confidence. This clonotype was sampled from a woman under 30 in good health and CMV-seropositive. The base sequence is TGTGCCAGCCGGGAACAGCCGAACACTGAAGCTTTCTTT. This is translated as CASREQPNTEAFF.